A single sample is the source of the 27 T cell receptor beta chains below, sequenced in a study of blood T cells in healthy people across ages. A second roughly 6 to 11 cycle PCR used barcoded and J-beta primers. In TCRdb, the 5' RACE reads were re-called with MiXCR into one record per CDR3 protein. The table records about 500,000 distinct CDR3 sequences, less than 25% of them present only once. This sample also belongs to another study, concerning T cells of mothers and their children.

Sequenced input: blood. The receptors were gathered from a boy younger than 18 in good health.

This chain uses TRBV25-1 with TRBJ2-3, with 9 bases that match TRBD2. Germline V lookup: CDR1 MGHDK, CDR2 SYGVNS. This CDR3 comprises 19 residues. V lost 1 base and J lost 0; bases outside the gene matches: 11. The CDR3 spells CASSESGLAGRHSTDTQYF. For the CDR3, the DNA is TGTGCCAGCAGTGAATCGGGGCTAGCGGGGCGGCATAGCACAGATACGCAGTATTTT.

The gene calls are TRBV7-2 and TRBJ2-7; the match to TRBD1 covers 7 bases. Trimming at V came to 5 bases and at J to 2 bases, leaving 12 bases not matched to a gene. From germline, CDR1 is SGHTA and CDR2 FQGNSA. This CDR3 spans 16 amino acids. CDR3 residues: CASSADSRDRPYEQYF. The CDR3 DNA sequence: TGTGCCAGCAGCGCGGACAGCCGGGACAGACCCTACGAGCAGTACTTC.

CDR3 amino acids: CASSCSAGASYEQYF. Written as DNA, the CDR3 is TGTGCCAGCAGTTGCTCGGCAGGGGCGTCCTACGAGCAGTACTTC. The chain carries TRBV6-5 and TRBJ2-7; D might be TRBD1 (6 bases). The CDR3 is made up of 15 amino acids. Trimming cost V 4 bases and J 1 base, with 14 bases left between them. Germline lookup yields CDR1 MNHEY and CDR2 SVGAGI.

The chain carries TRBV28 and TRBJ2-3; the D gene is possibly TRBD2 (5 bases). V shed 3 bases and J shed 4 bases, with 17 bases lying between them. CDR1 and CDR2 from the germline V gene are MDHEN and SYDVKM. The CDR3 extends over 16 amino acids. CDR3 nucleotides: TGTGCCAGCAGTTTCCGCGGGTACGGGGTGGCAGATACGCAGTATTTT. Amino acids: CASSFRGYGVADTQYF.

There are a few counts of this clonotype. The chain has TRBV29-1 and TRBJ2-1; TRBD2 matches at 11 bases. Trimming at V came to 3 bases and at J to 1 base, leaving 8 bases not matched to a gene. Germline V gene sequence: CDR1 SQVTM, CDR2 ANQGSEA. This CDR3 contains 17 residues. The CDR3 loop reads CSVDGLAGGSSYNEQFF. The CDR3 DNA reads TGCAGCGTTGATGGGCTAGCGGGAGGATCGTCCTACAATGAGCAGTTCTTC.

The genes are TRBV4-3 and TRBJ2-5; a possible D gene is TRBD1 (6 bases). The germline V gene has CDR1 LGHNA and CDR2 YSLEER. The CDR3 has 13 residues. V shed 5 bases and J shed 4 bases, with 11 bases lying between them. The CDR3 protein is CASSTIGGETQYF. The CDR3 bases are TGCGCCAGCAGCACCATAGGGGGAGAGACCCAGTACTTC.

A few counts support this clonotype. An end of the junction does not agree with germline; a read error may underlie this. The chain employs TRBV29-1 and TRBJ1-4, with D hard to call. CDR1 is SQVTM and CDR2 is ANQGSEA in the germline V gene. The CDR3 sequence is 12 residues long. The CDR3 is CSALVTNGKLFF. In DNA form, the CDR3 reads TGCAGCGCCCTAGTAACTAATGGAAAACTGTTTTTT.

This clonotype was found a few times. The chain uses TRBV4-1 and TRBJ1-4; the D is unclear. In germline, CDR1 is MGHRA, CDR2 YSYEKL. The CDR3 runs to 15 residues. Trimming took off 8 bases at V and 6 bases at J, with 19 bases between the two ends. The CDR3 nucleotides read TGCGCCAGCCGGCCGGTTGTGTCCGGGGATGAAAAACTGTTTTTT. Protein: CASRPVVSGDEKLFF.

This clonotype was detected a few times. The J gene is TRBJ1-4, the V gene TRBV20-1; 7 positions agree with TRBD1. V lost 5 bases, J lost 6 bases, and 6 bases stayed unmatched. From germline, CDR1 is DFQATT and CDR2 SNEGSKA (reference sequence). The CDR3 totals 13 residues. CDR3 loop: CSARQGVDEKLFF. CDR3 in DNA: TGCAGTGCTCGACAGGGAGTCGATGAAAAACTGTTTTTT.

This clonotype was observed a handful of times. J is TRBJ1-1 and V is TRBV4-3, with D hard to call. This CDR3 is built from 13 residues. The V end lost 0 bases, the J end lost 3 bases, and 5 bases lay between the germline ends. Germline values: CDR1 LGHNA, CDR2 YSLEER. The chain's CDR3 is CASSQDGHTEAFF. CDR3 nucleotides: TGCGCCAGCAGCCAAGATGGGCACACTGAAGCTTTCTTT.

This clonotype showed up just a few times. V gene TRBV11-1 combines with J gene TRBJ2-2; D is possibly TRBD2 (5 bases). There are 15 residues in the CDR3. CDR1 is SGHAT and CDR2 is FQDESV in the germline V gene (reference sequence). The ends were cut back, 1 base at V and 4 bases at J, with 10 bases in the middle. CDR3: CASSLERGVTGELFF. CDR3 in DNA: TGTGCCAGCAGCTTAGAACGGGGAGTCACCGGGGAGCTGTTTTTT. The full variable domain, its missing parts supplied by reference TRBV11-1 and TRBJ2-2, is EAEVAQSPRYKITEKSQAVAFWCDPISGHATLYWYRQILGQGPELLVQFQDESVVDDSQLPKDRFSAERLKGVDSTLKIQPAELGDSAMYLCASSLERGVTGELFFGEGSRLTVL.

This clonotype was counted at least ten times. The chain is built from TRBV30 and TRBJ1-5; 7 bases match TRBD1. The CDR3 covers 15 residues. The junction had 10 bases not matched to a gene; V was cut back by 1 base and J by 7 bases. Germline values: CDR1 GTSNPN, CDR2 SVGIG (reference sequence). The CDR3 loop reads CAWSAPDRREQPQHF. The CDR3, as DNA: TGTGCCTGGAGTGCCCCGGACAGGAGGGAGCAGCCCCAGCATTTT.

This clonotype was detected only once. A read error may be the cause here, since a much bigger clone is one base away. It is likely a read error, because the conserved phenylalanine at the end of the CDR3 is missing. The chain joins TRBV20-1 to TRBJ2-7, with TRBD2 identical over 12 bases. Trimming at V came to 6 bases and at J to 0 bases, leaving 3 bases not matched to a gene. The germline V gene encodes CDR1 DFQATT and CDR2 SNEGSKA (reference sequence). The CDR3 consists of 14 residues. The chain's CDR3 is CSARTSGDSYEQYS. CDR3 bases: TGCAGTGCCCGGACTAGCGGGGACTCCTACGAGCAGTACTCC.

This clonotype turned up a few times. CDR3 amino acids: CASSLWGVSNEKLFF. In DNA form, the CDR3 reads TGTGCCAGCAGTTTATGGGGGGTTTCTAATGAAAAACTGTTTTTT. This chain uses TRBV28 with TRBJ1-4; possibly TRBD1 for D (5 bases). The CDR3 consists of 15 residues. Germline V gives CDR1 MDHEN, CDR2 SYDVKM. V lost 0 bases to trimming and J lost 3 bases, with 8 bases between them.

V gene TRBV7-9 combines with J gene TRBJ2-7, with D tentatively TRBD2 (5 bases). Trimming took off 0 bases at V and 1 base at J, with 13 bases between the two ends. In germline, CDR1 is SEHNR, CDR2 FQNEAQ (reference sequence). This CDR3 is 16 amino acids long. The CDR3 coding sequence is TGTGCCAGCAGCTTAGCGCTTGAGGGCGCGTCCTACGAGCAGTACTTC. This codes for CASSLALEGASYEQYF.

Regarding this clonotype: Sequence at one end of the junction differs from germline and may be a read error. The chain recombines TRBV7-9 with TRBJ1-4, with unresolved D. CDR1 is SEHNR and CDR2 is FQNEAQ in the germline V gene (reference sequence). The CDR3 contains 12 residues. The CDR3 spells CTSGVINEKLFF. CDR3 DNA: TGTACCAGCGGGGTTATTAACGAAAAACTGTTTTTT.

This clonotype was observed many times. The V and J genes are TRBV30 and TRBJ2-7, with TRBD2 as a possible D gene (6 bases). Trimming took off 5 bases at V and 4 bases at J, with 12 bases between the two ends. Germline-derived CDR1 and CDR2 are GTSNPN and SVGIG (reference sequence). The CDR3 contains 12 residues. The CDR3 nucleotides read TGTGCCTGGGGCGCGGGGCCATACGAGCAGTACTTC. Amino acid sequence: CAWGAGPYEQYF. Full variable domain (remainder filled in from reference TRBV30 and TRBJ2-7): SQTIHQWPATLVQPVGSPLSLECTVEGTSNPNLYWYRQAAGRGLQLLFYSVGIGQISSEVPQNLSASRPQDRQFILSSKKLLLSDSGFYLCAWGAGPYEQYFGPGTRLTVT.

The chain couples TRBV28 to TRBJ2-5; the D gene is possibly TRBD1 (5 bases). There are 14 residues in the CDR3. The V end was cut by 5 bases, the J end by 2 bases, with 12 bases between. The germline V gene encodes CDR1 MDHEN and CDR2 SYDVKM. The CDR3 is CASSEVAGQETQYF. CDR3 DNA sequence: TGTGCCAGCAGTGAAGTTGCAGGGCAAGAGACCCAGTACTTC. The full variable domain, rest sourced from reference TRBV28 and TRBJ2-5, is DVKVTQSSRYLVKRTGEKVFLECVQDMDHENMFWYRQDPGLGLRLIYFSYDVKMKEKGDIPEGYSVSREKKERFSLILESASTNQTSMYLCASSEVAGQETQYFGPGTRLLVL.

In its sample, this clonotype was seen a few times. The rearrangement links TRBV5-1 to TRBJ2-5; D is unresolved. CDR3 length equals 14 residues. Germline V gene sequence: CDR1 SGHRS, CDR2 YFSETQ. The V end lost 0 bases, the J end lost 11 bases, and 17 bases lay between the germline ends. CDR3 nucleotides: TGCGCCAGCAGCTTGGGGTCACTGAGATTGGAGCAGTACTTC. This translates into CASSLGSLRLEQYF.

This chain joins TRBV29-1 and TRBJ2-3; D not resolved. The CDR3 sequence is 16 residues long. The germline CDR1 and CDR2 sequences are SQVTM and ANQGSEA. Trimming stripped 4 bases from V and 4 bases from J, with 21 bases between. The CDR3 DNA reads TGCAGCGTTGCCCAAATTGGCAGTTCTATCGCAGATACGCAGTATTTT. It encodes CSVAQIGSSIADTQYF.

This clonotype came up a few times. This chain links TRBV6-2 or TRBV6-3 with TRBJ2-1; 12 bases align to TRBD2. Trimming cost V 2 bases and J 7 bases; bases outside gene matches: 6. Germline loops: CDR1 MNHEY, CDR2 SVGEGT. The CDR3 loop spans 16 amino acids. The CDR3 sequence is CASSYDRLAGVNEQFF. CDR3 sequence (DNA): TGTGCCAGCAGTTACGACAGACTAGCGGGAGTTAATGAGCAGTTCTTC.

This CDR3 is CASSERDRFATNEKLFF. The DNA of the CDR3 is TGTGCCAGCAGTGAGCGGGACAGATTTGCGACTAATGAAAAACTGTTTTTT. This chain joins TRBV6-1 and TRBJ1-4; 7 bases line up with TRBD1. V trimming: 3 bases; J trimming: 2 bases; junction bases outside the gene matches: 9. Germline CDR1 MNHNS, CDR2 SASEGT. This CDR3 has 17 amino acids.

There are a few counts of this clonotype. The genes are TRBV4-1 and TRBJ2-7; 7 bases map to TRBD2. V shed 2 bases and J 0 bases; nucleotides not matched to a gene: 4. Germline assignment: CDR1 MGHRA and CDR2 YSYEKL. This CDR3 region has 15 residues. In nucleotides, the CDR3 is TGCGCCAGCAGCCAATTGCTAGCGGACTCCTACGAGCAGTACTTC. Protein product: CASSQLLADSYEQYF.

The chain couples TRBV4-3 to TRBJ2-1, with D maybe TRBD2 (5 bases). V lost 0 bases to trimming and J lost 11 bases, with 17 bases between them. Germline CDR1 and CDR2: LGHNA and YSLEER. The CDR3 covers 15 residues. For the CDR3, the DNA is TGCGCCAGCAGCCAAGATCGCGTTCCGGGGTCAAAGCAGTTCTTC. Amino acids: CASSQDRVPGSKQFF.

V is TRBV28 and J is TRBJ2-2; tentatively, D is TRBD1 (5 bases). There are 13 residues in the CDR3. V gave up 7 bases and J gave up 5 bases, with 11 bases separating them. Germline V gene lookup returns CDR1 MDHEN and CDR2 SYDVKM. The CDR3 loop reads CASIRPGTGELFF. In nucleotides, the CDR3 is TGTGCCAGCATCCGACCAGGGACCGGGGAGCTGTTTTTT.

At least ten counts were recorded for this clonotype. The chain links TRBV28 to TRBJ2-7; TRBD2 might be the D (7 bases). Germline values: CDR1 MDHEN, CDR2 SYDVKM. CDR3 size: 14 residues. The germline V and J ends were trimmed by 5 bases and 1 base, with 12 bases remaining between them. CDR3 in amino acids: CASSPRGGSYEQYF. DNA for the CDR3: TGTGCCAGCAGTCCTAGGGGGGGATCCTACGAGCAGTACTTC.

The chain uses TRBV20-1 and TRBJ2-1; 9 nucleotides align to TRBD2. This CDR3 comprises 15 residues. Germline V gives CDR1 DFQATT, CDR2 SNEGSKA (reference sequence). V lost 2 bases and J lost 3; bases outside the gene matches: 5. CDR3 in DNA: TGCAGTGCTAGACTTAGCGGGAGCGTCTACAATGAGCAGTTCTTC. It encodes CSARLSGSVYNEQFF.